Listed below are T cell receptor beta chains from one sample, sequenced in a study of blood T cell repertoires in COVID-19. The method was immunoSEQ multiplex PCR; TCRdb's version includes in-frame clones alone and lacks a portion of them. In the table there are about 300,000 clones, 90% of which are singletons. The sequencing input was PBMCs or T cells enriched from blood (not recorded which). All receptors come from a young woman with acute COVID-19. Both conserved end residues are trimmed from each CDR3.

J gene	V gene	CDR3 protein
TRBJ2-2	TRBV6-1	ASSQGVDWITGELF
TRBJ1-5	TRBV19	ASSTTGGAGNQPQH
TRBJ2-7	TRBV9	ASSGGQGREQY
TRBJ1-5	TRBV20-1	SASASLGQYNQPQH
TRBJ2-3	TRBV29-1	SVEGQGSTSRDTQY
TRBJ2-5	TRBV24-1	ATSGWDGGKTQY
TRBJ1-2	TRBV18	ASSPYPDRDYGYT
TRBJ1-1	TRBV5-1	ASSPGHKNTEAF
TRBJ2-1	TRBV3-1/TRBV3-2	ASSQDGAGGANEQF
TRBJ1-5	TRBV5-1	ASSLEGESNQPQH
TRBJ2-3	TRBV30	AWRRTTDTQY
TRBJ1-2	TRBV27	ASRRGFYGYT
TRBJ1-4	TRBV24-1	ATSDSQGTNEKLF
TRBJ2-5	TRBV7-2	ASSRTGSQETQY
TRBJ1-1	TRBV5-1	ASSLVAGMTEAF
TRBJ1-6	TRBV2	ASRGDSSPLH
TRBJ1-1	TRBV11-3	ASSSRQGRNTEAF
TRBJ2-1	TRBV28	ASRSTGGAGRSYNEQF
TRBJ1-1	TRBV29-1	SVAGGDTEAF
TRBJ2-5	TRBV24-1	ATSDRETQY
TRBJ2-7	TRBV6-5	ASTLRTGYEQY
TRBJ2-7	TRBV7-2	ASSSTGLSYEQY
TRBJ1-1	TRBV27	ASSPTVMNTEAF
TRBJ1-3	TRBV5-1	ASTPGESGNTIY
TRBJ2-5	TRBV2	ASSPGGLRQETQY
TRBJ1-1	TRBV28	ASSRAGQGLTEAF
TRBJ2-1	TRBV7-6	ASSLDRGDNEQF
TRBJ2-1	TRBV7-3	ASSLGSGQLHNEQF
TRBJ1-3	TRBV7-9	ASSLAYRPSGNTIY
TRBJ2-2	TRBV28	ASRRSDTGELF
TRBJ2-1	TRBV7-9	ASSYQGISYNEQF
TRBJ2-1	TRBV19	ASRMVPLTHEQF